The entry below describes one T cell receptor (beta chain). Its antigen is not identified. The junction and the germline gene differ at one end; a read error may be behind it. cDNA libraries of TCR beta carried unique molecular identifiers. MiXCR was run by TCRdb on the PCR reads, yielding one entry per CDR3 protein. The top ten clones hold under 15% of a sample with approximately 360,000 distinct CDR3 sequences, less than 40% of them seen once. The CDR3 consists of 18 residues. Germline V gene data show CDR1 as SSHAT and CDR2 as FNYEAQ (reference sequence). The sample is drawn from a study of post-analysis software for immune sequencing data. Study findings and constraints: Samples made in the same batch grouped tightly together by F measure. Patients showed TRBV5-6, TRBV5-1 and TRBV20-1 among roughly 5 TRBV segments more frequent than in controls. Relative to controls, patients with multiple sclerosis showed significantly lower normalized Chao1 diversity.

This receptor was obtained from a girl aged 5-17 years with multiple sclerosis. Sequenced sample: blood. The chain uses TRBV7-7 and TRBJ2-4; D assignment may be TRBD1 or TRBD2 (6 bases each). The J call could be wrong; TRBJ2-7 is a better fit for the DNA end. The CDR3 DNA is TGTGCTAGCAGCTCATTACGGGGGACATTTGGGGTAACGGGCGAGCAGTACTTC. This codes for CASSSLRGTFGVTGEQYF.